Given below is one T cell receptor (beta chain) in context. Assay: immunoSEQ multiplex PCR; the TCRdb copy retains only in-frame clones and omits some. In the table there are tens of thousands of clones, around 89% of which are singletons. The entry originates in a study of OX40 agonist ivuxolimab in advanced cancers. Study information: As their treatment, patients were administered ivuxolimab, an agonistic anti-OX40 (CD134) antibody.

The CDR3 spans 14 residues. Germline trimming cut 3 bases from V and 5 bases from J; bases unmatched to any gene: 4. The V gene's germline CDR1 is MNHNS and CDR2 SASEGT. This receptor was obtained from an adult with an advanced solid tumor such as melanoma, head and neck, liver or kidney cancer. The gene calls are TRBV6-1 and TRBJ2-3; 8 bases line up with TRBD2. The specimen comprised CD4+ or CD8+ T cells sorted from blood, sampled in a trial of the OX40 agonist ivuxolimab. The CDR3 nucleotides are TGTGCCAGCAGTGATGCGGGGGGCGTAGATACGCAGTATTTT. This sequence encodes CASSDAGGVDTQYF.